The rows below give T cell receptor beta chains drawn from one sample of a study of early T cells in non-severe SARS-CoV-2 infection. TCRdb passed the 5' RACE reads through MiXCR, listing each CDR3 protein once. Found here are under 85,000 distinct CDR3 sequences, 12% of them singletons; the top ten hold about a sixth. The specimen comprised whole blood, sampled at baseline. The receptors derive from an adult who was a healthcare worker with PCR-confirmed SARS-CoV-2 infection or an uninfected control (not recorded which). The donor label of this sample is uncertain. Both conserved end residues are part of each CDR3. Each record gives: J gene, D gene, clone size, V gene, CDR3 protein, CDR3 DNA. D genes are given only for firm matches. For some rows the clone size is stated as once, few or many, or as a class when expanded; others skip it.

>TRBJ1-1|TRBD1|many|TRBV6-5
CASSYPGTGVAFF
TGTGCCAGCAGTTACCCCGGGACAGGGGTAGCTTTCTTT
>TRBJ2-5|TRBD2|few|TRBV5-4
CASSRGLAGGSQETQYF
TGTGCCAGCAGCAGAGGACTAGCGGGGGGTTCCCAAGAGACCCAGTACTTC
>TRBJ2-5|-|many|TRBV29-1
CSVEPGLGRETQYF
TGCAGCGTCGAACCAGGGTTGGGACGGGAGACCCAGTACTTC
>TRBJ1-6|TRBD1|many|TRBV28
CASSSRQGINNSPLHF
TGTGCCAGCAGCTCCCGACAGGGAATAAACAATTCACCCCTCCACTTT
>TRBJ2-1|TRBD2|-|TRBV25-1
CASSESGLAGGREQFF
TGTGCCAGCAGTGAATCGGGCCTAGCGGGGGGGCGTGAGCAGTTCTTC
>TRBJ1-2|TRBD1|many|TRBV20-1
CSARPSTGWSGYTF
TGCAGTGCTAGACCGTCGACAGGGTGGTCGGGCTACACCTTC
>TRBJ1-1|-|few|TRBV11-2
CASSTYRNTGTEAFF
TGTGCCAGCAGCACTTACAGGAACACAGGCACTGAAGCTTTCTTT
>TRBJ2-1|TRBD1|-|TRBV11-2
CASSLPAGTGYYNEQFF
TGTGCCAGCAGCTTACCCGCCGGGACAGGATACTACAATGAGCAGTTCTTC
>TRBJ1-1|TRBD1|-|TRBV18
CASSPWSGDRSNTEAFF
TGTGCCAGCTCACCATGGTCCGGGGACAGGTCGAACACTGAAGCTTTCTTT
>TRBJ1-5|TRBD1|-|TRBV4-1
CASSHSTGGYQPQHF
TGCGCCAGCAGCCACTCGACAGGGGGCTATCAGCCCCAGCATTTT
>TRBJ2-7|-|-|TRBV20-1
CSAPDSDLYEQYF
TGCAGTGCTCCGGACTCCGACCTTTACGAGCAGTACTTC
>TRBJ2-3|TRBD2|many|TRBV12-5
CASGLLLAGTDTQYF
TGTGCTAGTGGTTTGTTGCTAGCGGGCACAGATACGCAGTATTTT
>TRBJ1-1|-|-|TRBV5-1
CASSLWKVNTEAFF
TGCGCCAGCAGCTTGTGGAAAGTGAACACTGAAGCTTTCTTT
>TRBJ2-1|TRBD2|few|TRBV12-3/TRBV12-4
CASSRGLAGVGEQFF
TGTGCCAGCAGTAGGGGACTAGCGGGAGTAGGTGAGCAGTTCTTC
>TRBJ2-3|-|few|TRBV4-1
CASSLSSELSDTQYF
TGCGCCAGCAGCCTGTCCTCGGAACTTTCTGATACGCAGTATTTT
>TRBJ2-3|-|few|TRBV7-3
CASSLIGQNTQYF
TGTGCCAGCAGCTTAATAGGTCAGAATACGCAGTATTTT
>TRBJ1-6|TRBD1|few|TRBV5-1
CASSLVSSGQTNSPLHF
TGCGCCAGCAGCTTGGTGAGTTCGGGACAGACGAATTCACCCCTCCACTTT
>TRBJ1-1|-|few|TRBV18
CASSPRQVQNTEAFF
TGTGCCAGCTCACCACGGCAGGTTCAGAACACTGAAGCTTTCTTT
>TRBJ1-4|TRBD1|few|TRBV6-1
CASSRTGENEKLFF
TGTGCCAGCAGCAGGACAGGGGAGAATGAAAAACTGTTTTTT
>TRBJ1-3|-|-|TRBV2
CASSEGRQSSGNTIYF
TGTGCCAGCAGTGAAGGACGGCAAAGCTCTGGAAACACCATATATTTT
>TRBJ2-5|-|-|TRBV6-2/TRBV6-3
CASSYVGSVRETQYF
TGTGCCAGCAGTTACGTTGGTAGCGTCAGAGAGACCCAGTACTTC
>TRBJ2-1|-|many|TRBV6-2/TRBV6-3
CASSRRGGPTYNEQFF
TGTGCCAGCAGCCGACGTGGCGGGCCCACTTACAATGAGCAGTTCTTC
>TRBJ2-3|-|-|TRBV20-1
CSAEGVWAGGTDTQYF
TGCAGTGCTGAGGGGGTTTGGGCTGGAGGCACAGATACGCAGTATTTT
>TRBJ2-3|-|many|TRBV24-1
CATSDLDRDTQYF
TGTGCCACCAGTGATTTGGACAGAGATACGCAGTATTTT
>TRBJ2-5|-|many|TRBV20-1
CSARQGNLETQYF
TGCAGTGCTAGACAGGGTAATTTGGAGACCCAGTACTTC
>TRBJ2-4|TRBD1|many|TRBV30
CAWRITGEVAKNIQYF
TGTGCCTGGAGGATTACAGGGGAAGTAGCCAAAAACATTCAGTACTTC
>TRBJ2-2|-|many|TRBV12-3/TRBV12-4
CASGFMGPRGGELFF
TGTGCCAGCGGGTTCATGGGACCTAGGGGTGGGGAGCTGTTTTTT
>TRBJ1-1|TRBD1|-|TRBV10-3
CAISGRGTDTEAFF
TGTGCCATCAGTGGGCGGGGGACAGACACTGAAGCTTTCTTT
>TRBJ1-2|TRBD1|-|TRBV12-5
CASGPSGGVYGYTF
TGTGCTAGTGGCCCTTCAGGGGGCGTCTATGGCTACACCTTC
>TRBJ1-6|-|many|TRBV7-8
CASSVDTGYNSPLHF
TGTGCCAGCAGCGTAGACACAGGATATAATTCACCCCTCCACTTT
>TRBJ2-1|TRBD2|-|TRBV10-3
CAIGTSGSKGNEQFF
TGTGCCATCGGGACTAGCGGGAGCAAAGGCAATGAGCAGTTCTTC
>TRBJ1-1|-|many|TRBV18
CASSPIPDTEAFF
TGTGCCAGCTCACCAATCCCGGACACTGAAGCTTTCTTT
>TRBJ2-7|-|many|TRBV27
CASSFSIAYEQYF
TGTGCCAGCAGTTTCAGTATCGCCTACGAGCAGTACTTC
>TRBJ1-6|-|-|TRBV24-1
CASDRRKNSPLHF
TGTGCCTCCGACAGGCGTAAAAATTCACCCCTCCACTTT
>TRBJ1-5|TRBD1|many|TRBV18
CASSPPGGGINQPQHF
TGTGCCAGCTCGCCCCCTGGAGGGGGCATCAATCAGCCCCAGCATTTT
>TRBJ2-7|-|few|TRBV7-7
CASSHGISGYEQYF
TGTGCCAGCAGCCACGGGATCTCGGGGTACGAGCAGTACTTC
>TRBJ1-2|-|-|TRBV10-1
CASSEKGTPLNYGYTF
TGCGCCAGCAGTGAAAAGGGTACTCCATTGAACTATGGCTACACCTTC
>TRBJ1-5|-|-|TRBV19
CASSIPQGREQPQHF
TGTGCCAGTAGTATTCCCCAGGGAAGGGAACAGCCCCAGCATTTT
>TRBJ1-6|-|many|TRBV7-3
CASSLNGHQGSSPLHF
TGTGCCAGCAGCTTAAATGGACACCAAGGGAGTTCACCCCTCCACTTT
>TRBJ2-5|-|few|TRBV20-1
CSARALAETQYF
TGCAGTGCTAGAGCTCTAGCGGAGACCCAGTACTTC
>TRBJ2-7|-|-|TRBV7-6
CASSLAQGREQYF
TGTGCCAGCAGCTTAGCTCAGGGGAGGGAGCAGTACTTC
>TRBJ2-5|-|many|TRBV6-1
CASTRTVLETQYF
TGTGCCAGCACCCGGACAGTCCTGGAGACCCAGTACTTC
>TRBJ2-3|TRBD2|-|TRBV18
CASSPLSGLAGATDTQYF
TGTGCCAGCTCACCACTATCCGGGCTAGCGGGAGCCACAGATACGCAGTATTTT
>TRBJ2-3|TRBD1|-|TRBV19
CASSMRGQGKTDTQYF
TGTGCCAGTAGTATGCGGGGACAGGGGAAAACAGATACGCAGTATTTT
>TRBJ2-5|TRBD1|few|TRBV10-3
CAISPGLEGGATQYF
TGTGCCATCAGTCCAGGGCTAGAAGGGGGCGCGACCCAGTACTTC
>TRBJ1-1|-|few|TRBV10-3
CAISDGSTEAFF
TGTGCCATCAGCGACGGCAGCACTGAAGCTTTCTTT
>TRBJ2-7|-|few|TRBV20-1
CSARPPPGYEQYF
TGCAGTGCTAGACCCCCCCCCGGGTACGAGCAGTACTTC
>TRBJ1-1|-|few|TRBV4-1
CASSQVSTGTEAFF
TGCGCCAGCAGCCAAGTATCTACAGGGACTGAAGCTTTCTTT
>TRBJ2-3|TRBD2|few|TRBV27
CASSFRRTSGVRSTDTQYF
TGTGCCAGCAGTTTTAGGAGGACTAGCGGGGTAAGGAGCACAGATACGCAGTATTTT
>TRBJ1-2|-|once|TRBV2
CASSDASAYGYTF
TGTGCCAGCAGTGACGCCTCAGCCTATGGCTACACCTTC
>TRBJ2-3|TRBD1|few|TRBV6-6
CASSYLRTGGTDTQYF
TGTGCCAGCAGTTACCTTCGTACAGGGGGCACAGATACGCAGTATTTT